The 16 T cell receptor beta chains presented below share a single source sample, sequenced in a study of blood T cell repertoires in COVID-19. Produced via immunoSEQ multiplex PCR; TCRdb's table is partial and in-frame only. The sample has approximately 64,000 clones; 81% are singletons. Sequenced: peripheral blood. These receptors all come from a woman between 70 and 85 years old with acute or convalescent COVID-19.

The genes are TRBV3-1 (or the pseudogene TRBV3-2) and TRBJ1-1; 7 bases map to TRBD1. CDR3 length: 13 residues. CDR1 is LGHDT and CDR2 is YNNKEL in the germline V gene (reference sequence). V lost 4 bases, J lost 7 bases, and 6 bases stayed unmatched. This chain's CDR3 is CASSLQTGDEAFF. The CDR3 DNA is TGTGCCAGCAGCCTTCAAACAGGGGATGAAGCTTTCTTT.

The table lists this clone with a few counts. The chain joins TRBV6-5 to TRBJ1-2, with TRBD1 matching over 11 bases. Germline V gives CDR1 MNHEY, CDR2 SVGAGI. This CDR3 is built from 14 residues. The V and J ends lost 6 bases and 4 bases, in that order; junction bases with no gene match: 4. The CDR3 is CASRRDRGFYGYTF. The CDR3 nucleotides read TGTGCCAGCAGGCGGGACAGGGGGTTCTATGGCTACACCTTC.

The V call is TRBV21-1, the J call TRBJ2-2; the D call TRBD2 from the table was never checked on the DNA. TRBV21-1 constitutes a pseudogene. This CDR3 contains 16 residues. CDR3 DNA sequence: TGTGCCAGCAGCAACCCGACTAGCCAGAACACCGGGGAGCTGTTTTTT. Its translation: CASSNPTSQNTGELFF.

The gene calls are TRBV5-6 and TRBJ1-2, with no clear D. Trimming cost V 4 bases and J 4 bases, with 17 bases left between them. Germline CDR1 reads SGHDT; CDR2 reads YYEEEE. The CDR3 has 15 amino acids. DNA for the CDR3: TGTGCCAGCAGCGGGTGGTCCGCCAGGATCTATGGCTACACCTTC. It specifies CASSGWSARIYGYTF.

This chain connects TRBV7-8 to TRBJ2-5, with 8 bases matching TRBD2. CDR1 and CDR2 (germline): SGHVS, FQNEAQ. Losses at the gene ends were 7 bases for V and 5 bases for J; bases not matched to a gene: 9. The CDR3 is 14 residues long. CDR3: CASILGRGSETQYF. The CDR3 nucleotides are TGTGCCAGCATTCTCGGGAGGGGTTCGGAGACCCAGTACTTC.

The gene calls are TRBV14 and TRBJ2-7, with D uncertain. This CDR3 contains 13 residues. The germline V gene encodes CDR1 SGHDN and CDR2 FVKESK. V was pared by 2 bases and J by 6 bases, with 11 bases between. Here the CDR3 DNA reads TGTGCCAGCAGCCAACGAAGTGGGCGCGAGCAGTACTTC. Protein: CASSQRSGREQYF.

The chain carries TRBV19 and TRBJ1-5, with a tentative D call TRBD1 (6 bases). CDR1 LNHDA and CDR2 SQIVND come from the germline V gene (reference sequence). Trimming took off 4 bases at V and 0 bases at J, with 16 bases between the two ends. CDR3 size: 17 residues. DNA for the CDR3: TGTGCCAGTAGTACGGGGGGCGCGACTTATAGCAATCAGCCCCAGCATTTT. This sequence encodes CASSTGGATYSNQPQHF.

This clone was seen once. The V gene is TRBV28, the J gene TRBJ2-7; TRBD1 matches at 7 bases. The ends lost 6 bases at V and 2 bases at J; junction bases unmatched: 4. This CDR3 spans 13 amino acids. Germline V gene sequence: CDR1 MDHEN, CDR2 SYDVKM. CDR3 DNA sequence: TGTGCCAGCAGCAACGGACAGGCCTACGAGCAGTACTTC. Translation: CASSNGQAYEQYF. The variable domain in full, with the rest retrieved from reference TRBV28 and TRBJ2-7, is DVKVTQSSRYLVKRTGEKVFLECVQDMDHENMFWYRQDPGLGLRLIYFSYDVKMKEKGDIPEGYSVSREKKERFSLILESASTNQTSMYLCASSNGQAYEQYFGPGTRLTVT.

The V call is TRBV30, the J call TRBJ2-3; 9 bases line up with TRBD1. This CDR3 spans 15 amino acids. The ends lost 6 bases at V and 3 bases at J; junction bases unmatched: 10. The V gene's germline CDR1 is GTSNPN and CDR2 SVGIG (reference sequence). Here the CDR3 reads CACFRDRVYTDTQYF. CDR3 in DNA: TGTGCCTGCTTCCGGGACAGGGTTTATACAGATACGCAGTATTTT.

This rearrangement joins TRBV7-3 to TRBJ2-1; 8 nucleotides align to TRBD2. J lost 15 bases, V lost 5 bases, and 12 bases had no gene match. CDR3 size: 13 residues. The germline gives CDR1 SGHTA, CDR2 FQGTGA. The CDR3 sequence: CASSQISGTRLFF. In DNA, the CDR3 is TGTGCCAGCAGCCAAATCTCCGGGACTAGACTGTTCTTC.

Of note for this clone: Other DNA sequences within the sample encode an identical CDR3. V usage is TRBV7-2 and J usage is TRBJ2-7; 9 nucleotides line up with TRBD2. In germline, CDR1 is SGHTA, CDR2 FQGNSA. The CDR3 runs 14 residues. Trimming removed 5 bases from V and 0 bases from J; junction bases left unmatched: 2. DNA for the CDR3: TGTGCCAGCAGCCCGGGACTAGCCTCCTACGAGCAGTACTTC. Protein: CASSPGLASYEQYF.

This clone was recorded once. The J gene is TRBJ2-7, the V gene TRBV19; 7 bases map to TRBD2. Germline-derived CDR1 and CDR2 are LNHDA and SQIVND (reference sequence). The trim removed 3 bases at V and 0 bases at J, leaving 2 bases unmatched. This CDR3 contains 14 residues. The CDR3 DNA is TGTGCCAGTAGTATCGGGACTACCTCCTACGAGCAGTACTTC. Translating gives CASSIGTTSYEQYF.

CDR3 sequence: CASSQEGRPLSGNTIYF. The CDR3 DNA follows: TGCGCCAGCAGCCAAGAGGGGCGGCCTCTCTCTGGAAACACCATATATTTT. The chain carries TRBV4-1 and TRBJ1-3; a possible D gene is TRBD1 (5 bases). The germline V gene encodes CDR1 MGHRA and CDR2 YSYEKL. The CDR3 length is 17 residues. V was shortened by 0 bases and J by 0 bases, with 12 bases between the two germline ends.

The V and J genes are TRBV6-5 and TRBJ2-1, with D perhaps matching TRBD1 (5 bases). V lost 8 bases to trimming and J lost 5 bases, with 10 bases between them. Germline lookup yields CDR1 MNHEY and CDR2 SVGAGI. This CDR3 contains 12 residues. CDR3 sequence reads: CASSTTDNEQFF. The CDR3 DNA is TGTGCCAGCTCGACGACAGACAATGAGCAGTTCTTC.

This chain links TRBV7-9 with TRBJ2-5; a possible D gene is TRBD2 (6 bases). CDR1 and CDR2 from the germline V gene are SEHNR and FQNEAQ (reference sequence). This CDR3 region has 17 residues. Trimming cost V 6 bases and J 0 bases, with 20 bases left between them. In nucleotides, the CDR3 is TGTGCCAGCAGTTCCGGCACGGGTAGCGGAAACCAAGAGACCCAGTACTTC. Residues: CASSSGTGSGNQETQYF.

V usage is TRBV5-1 and J usage is TRBJ2-7, with a possible D match to TRBD2 (7 bases). Germline CDR1 is SGHRS and CDR2 is YFSETQ. The CDR3 contains 13 residues. V lost 0 bases, J lost 9 bases, and 13 bases lay in between. The CDR3 loop is CASSLAAGARQYF. For the CDR3, the DNA is TGCGCCAGCAGCTTGGCTGCGGGGGCTCGGCAGTACTTC.